This record concerns one TCR beta chain sequence. This specimen belongs to a study of blood T cell repertoires in COVID-19. The wider study: Specimens from acute and convalescent COVID-19 originated in the United States, Italy and Spain. From T cells, B-cell-depleted T cells, or PBMCs came the material, which was cDNA or gDNA.

Between the trimmed V and J ends, which lost 2 bases and 8 bases, there was a span of 13 bases. CDR3 length: 15 amino acids. CDR1 and CDR2 (germline): MNHEY, SVGEGT. As processed by the authors: Amplifying reference gene primers gave estimates of nucleated cell counts. The method was immunoSEQ multiplex PCR; TCRdb's version includes in-frame clones alone and lacks a portion of them. V, J and clone size were drawn from that table, and D and trimming were deduced from the DNA. This sample carries more than 100,000 clones, 90% of them seen once, and the ten largest clones take more than 3%. What was sequenced was peripheral blood. This chain uses TRBV6-2 or TRBV6-3 with TRBJ1-6; D might be TRBD1 (6 bases). The receptor's source is an older woman with COVID-19, enrolled during active disease. CDR3 bases: TGTGCCAGCAGTTACGACGGGGGGCGCTATTCACCCCTCCACTTT. The encoded protein is CASSYDGGRYSPLHF.